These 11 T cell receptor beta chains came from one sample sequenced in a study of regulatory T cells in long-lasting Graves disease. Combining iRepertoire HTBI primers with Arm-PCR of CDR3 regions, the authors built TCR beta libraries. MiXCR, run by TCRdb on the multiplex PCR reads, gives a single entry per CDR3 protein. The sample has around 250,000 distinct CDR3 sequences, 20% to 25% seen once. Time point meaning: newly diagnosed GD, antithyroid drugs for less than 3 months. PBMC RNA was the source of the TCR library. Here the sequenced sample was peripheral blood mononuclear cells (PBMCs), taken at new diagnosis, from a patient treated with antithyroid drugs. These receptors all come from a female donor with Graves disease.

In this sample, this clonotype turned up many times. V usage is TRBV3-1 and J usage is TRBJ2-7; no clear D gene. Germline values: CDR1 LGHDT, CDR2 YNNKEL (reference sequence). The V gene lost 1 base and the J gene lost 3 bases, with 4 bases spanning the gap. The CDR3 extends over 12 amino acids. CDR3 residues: CASSQGVYEQYF. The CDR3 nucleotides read TGTGCCAGCAGCCAAGGAGTCTACGAGCAGTACTTC.

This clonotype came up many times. This chain's CDR3 is CASSLSGTGGAGNTEAFF. The CDR3 DNA sequence: TGTGCCAGCAGTCTCTCCGGGACAGGGGGCGCCGGAAACACTGAAGCTTTCTTT. The chain combines TRBV7-2 with TRBJ1-1, with 12 bases that match TRBD1. The junction had 13 bases not matched to a gene; V was cut back by 6 bases and J by 2 bases. This CDR3 has 18 residues. Germline V gene data show CDR1 as SGHTA and CDR2 as FQGNSA.

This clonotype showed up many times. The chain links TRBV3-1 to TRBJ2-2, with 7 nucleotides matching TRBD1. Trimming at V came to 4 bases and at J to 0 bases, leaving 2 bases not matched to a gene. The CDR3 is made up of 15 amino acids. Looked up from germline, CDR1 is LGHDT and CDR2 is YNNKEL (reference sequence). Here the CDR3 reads CASSRGTANTGELFF. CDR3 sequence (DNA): TGTGCCAGCAGCCGAGGGACAGCGAACACCGGGGAGCTGTTTTTT.

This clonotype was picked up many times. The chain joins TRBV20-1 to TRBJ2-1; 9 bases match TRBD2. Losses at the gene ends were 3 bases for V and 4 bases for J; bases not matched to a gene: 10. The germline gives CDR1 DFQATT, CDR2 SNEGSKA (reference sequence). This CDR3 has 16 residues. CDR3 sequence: CSARLAGTKIYNEQFF. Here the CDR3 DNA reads TGCAGTGCTAGGCTAGCGGGGACCAAAATTTACAATGAGCAGTTCTTC.

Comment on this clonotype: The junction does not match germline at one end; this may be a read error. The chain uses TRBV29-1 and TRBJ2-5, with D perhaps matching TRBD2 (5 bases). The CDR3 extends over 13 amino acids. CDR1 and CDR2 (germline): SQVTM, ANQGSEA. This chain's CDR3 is CSGVASIQGTQYF. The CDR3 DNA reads TGCAGCGGAGTTGCTAGCATACAAGGGACCCAGTACTTC.

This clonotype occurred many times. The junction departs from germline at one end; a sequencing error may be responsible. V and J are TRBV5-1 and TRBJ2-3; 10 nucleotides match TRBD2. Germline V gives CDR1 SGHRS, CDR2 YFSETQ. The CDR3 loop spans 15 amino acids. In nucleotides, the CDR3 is TGTGCCAGCAGCCCTCTAGCGGGGGCGACGGATACGCAGTATTTT. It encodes CASSPLAGATDTQYF.

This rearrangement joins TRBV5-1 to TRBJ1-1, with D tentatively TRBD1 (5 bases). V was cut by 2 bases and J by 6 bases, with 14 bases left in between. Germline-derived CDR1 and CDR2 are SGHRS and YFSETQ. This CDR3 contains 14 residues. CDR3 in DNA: TGCGCCAGCAGCTTCGCTCCCGCGGGGGCTGAAGCTTTCTTT. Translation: CASSFAPAGAEAFF.

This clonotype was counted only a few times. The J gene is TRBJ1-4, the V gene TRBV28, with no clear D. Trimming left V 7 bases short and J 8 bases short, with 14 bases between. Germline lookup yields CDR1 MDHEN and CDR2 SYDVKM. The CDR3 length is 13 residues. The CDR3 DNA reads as TGTGCCAGCAATCCCTCGGGGTACGAAAAACTGTTTTTT. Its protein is CASNPSGYEKLFF.

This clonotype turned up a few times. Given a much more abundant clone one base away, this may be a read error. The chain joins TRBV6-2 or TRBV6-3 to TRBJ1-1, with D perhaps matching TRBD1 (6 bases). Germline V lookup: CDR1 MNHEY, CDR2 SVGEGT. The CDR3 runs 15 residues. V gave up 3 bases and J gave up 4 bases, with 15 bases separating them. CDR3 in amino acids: CASSYLTGRSTEAFF. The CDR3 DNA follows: TGTGCCAGCAGTTATCTTACAGGGAGGAGCACTGAAGCTTTCTTT.

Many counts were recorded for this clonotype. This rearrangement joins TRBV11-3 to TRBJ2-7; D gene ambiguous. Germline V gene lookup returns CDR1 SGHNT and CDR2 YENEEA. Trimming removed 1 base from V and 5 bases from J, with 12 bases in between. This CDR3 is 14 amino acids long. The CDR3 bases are TGTGCCAGCAGCTTAGTCTCCCTCAGCCACGAGCAGTACTTC. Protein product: CASSLVSLSHEQYF.

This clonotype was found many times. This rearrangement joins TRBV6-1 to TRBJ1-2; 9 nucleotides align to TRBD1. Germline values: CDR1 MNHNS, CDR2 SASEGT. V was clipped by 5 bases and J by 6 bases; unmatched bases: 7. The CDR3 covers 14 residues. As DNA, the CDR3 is TGTGCCAGCAGTCTCGGACAGGGGAATAATGGCTACACCTTC. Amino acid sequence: CASSLGQGNNGYTF.